This TCR beta chain was sequenced for a study of beta chain features in type 1 diabetes. Study results and caveats: Moderate but significant shortening of TCRB CDR3s was recorded in all four CD4+ subsets from Type 1 diabetes patients.

Comments on this clone: Antigen specificity is unknown.

Sequenced material consisted of expressed TCRB transcripts (all of the isolated RNA was reverse transcribed). Some clones are missing from TCRdb's copy, which holds only in-frame ones; the method was immunoSEQ multiplex PCR. The sample yields more than 25,000 clones, around three fifths seen once. Trimming pared 6 bases from V and 5 bases from J, leaving 17 bases between. Germline loops: CDR1 LNHDA, CDR2 SQIVND (reference sequence). The CDR3 extends over 14 amino acids. The chain combines TRBV19 with TRBJ2-7; D might be TRBD1 (5 bases). This receptor was taken from a woman aged 18 to 35 with type 1 diabetes. The specimen sequenced was Tregs from blood. The CDR3 DNA is TGTGCCAGTAGAGCCCAGCAGGGTCTCGACGAGCAGTACTTC. Its protein is CASRAQQGLDEQYF.